These 21 T cell receptor beta chains originate from one sample sequenced in a study of T cells after yellow fever vaccination. TCRdb ran MiXCR on the 5' RACE reads and lists one entry per CDR3 protein. Altogether 350,000 to 450,000 distinct CDR3 sequences are present, about 19% being singletons, with the ten largest covering 15% to 20%. This specimen consisted of PBMCs, obtained before the yellow fever booster vaccination. Receptors were obtained from a man between 18 and 29 years old who received the YFV17D yellow fever vaccine.

This clonotype was observed a few times. The chain links TRBV15 to TRBJ1-5; D perhaps matches TRBD1 (5 bases). Trimming pared 0 bases from V and 6 bases from J, leaving 9 bases between. The CDR3 spans 14 residues. CDR1 is LNHNV, CDR2 YYDKDF, per germline (reference sequence). CDR3 in amino acids: CATSREGRAQPQHF. The CDR3 DNA is TGTGCCACCAGCAGAGAGGGCAGGGCTCAGCCCCAGCATTTT.

The chain carries TRBV10-3 and TRBJ1-6, with D perhaps matching TRBD1 (6 bases). The V end was cut by 0 bases, the J end by 0 bases, with 15 bases between. Germline lookup yields CDR1 ENHRY and CDR2 SYGVKD. The CDR3 is 19 residues long. CDR3 amino acids: CAISESGGGRSSYNSPLHF. CDR3 nucleotide sequence: TGTGCCATCAGTGAGTCAGGGGGAGGGAGGAGCTCCTATAATTCACCCCTCCACTTT.

The table lists this clonotype with many counts. At one boundary the junction diverges from the germline segment, which might be a read error. The chain joins TRBV5-1 to TRBJ2-1; 9 positions match TRBD1. The CDR3 sequence is 15 residues long. The germline V gene has CDR1 SGHRS and CDR2 YFSETQ. CDR3 bases: TGTGCCAGCAGCTTAGCTGGGACAGGGTACAATGAGCAGTTCTTC. Translation: CASSLAGTGYNEQFF.

This clonotype was counted only a few times. The gene calls are TRBV7-9 and TRBJ1-1, with D tentatively TRBD1 (5 bases). V lost 5 bases, J lost 11 bases, and 21 bases lay in between. CDR3 length: 14 amino acids. CDR1 and CDR2 from the germline V gene are SEHNR and FQNEAQ (reference sequence). The CDR3 DNA is TGTGCCAGCAGCCCGACCGGGACCGCCTTCGAGGCTTTCTTT. As protein: CASSPTGTAFEAFF. Together with reference TRBV7-9 and TRBJ1-1, the CDR3 gives the full variable domain: DTGVSQNPRHKITKRGQNVTFRCDPISEHNRLYWYRQTLGQGPEFLTYFQNEAQLEKSRLLSDRFSAERPKGSFSTLEIQRTEQGDSAMYLCASSPTGTAFEAFFGQGTRLTVV.

This clonotype has a handful of counts. V is TRBV12-3 or TRBV12-4 and J is TRBJ2-2; D is ambiguous. Trimming left V 5 bases short and J 3 bases short, with 7 bases between. The CDR3 is made up of 13 amino acids. The CDR3 nucleotides read TGTGCCAGCAGTCCCGGTCACACCGGGGAGCTGTTTTTT. It translates to CASSPGHTGELFF.

The chain is built from TRBV20-1 and TRBJ2-7, with D unclear. V gave up 0 bases and J gave up 0 bases, with 12 bases separating them. CDR3 size: 15 residues. Germline lookup yields CDR1 DFQATT and CDR2 SNEGSKA (reference sequence). The CDR3 region is CSARDAGRSSYEQYF. CDR3 nucleotide sequence: TGCAGTGCTAGAGATGCCGGACGGAGCTCCTACGAGCAGTACTTC.

There are many counts of this clonotype. V and J are TRBV3-1 and TRBJ2-5; 9 nucleotides match TRBD2. Germline-derived CDR1 and CDR2 are LGHDT and YNNKEL (reference sequence). The CDR3 totals 14 residues. The CDR3 DNA follows: TGTGCTTCGACCGGCCTAGCGGGGAGGGAGACCCAGTACTTC. Amino acid sequence: CASTGLAGRETQYF.

This chain uses TRBV5-1 with TRBJ2-3, with 7 bases aligning to TRBD1. The CDR3 length is 13 residues. Looked up from germline, CDR1 is SGHRS and CDR2 is YFSETQ. J gave up 6 bases and V 5 bases, and 6 bases lay outside the gene matches. The CDR3 loop is CASSPTGEDTQYF. CDR3 nucleotides: TGCGCCAGCAGTCCAACAGGGGAGGATACGCAGTATTTT. Supplemented by reference TRBV5-1 and TRBJ2-3, the full variable domain reads KAGVTQTPRYLIKTRGQQVTLSCSPISGHRSVSWYQQTPGQGLQFLFEYFSETQRNKGNFPGRFSGRQFSNSRSEMNVSTLELGDSALYLCASSPTGEDTQYFGPGTRLTVL.

The genes are TRBV20-1 and TRBJ2-3; D ambiguous. The V end lost 7 bases, the J end lost 4 bases, and 18 bases lay between the germline ends. This CDR3 spans 14 amino acids. CDR1 and CDR2 (germline): DFQATT, SNEGSKA (reference sequence). The CDR3 nucleotides are TGCAGTGGAACGCCCCCCGTCAGCCCAGATACGCAGTATTTT. Its translation: CSGTPPVSPDTQYF.

The V and J genes are TRBV6-2 or TRBV6-3 and TRBJ2-1, with D uncertain. Trimming stripped 6 bases from V and 8 bases from J, with 23 bases between. CDR1 is MNHEY, CDR2 SVGEGT, per germline. The CDR3 has 16 residues. This CDR3 is CASRPLGPLVSHEQFF. The CDR3 nucleotides read TGTGCCAGCAGACCCCTCGGGCCTCTGGTCTCCCATGAGCAGTTCTTC.

The sample holds a few counts of this clonotype. The J gene is TRBJ2-2, the V gene TRBV6-1, with 13 bases aligning to TRBD2. The germline V gene encodes CDR1 MNHNS and CDR2 SASEGT. This CDR3 contains 15 residues. J was trimmed by 6 bases and V by 6 bases; bases with no gene match: 4. CDR3 amino acids: CASRLLAGGPGELFF. CDR3 coding DNA: TGTGCCAGCAGGCTACTAGCGGGGGGGCCCGGGGAGCTGTTTTTT.

This clonotype has more than one count but fewer than ten. The rearrangement joins TRBV5-5 to TRBJ1-5, with D possibly TRBD1 on 6 matching bases. The CDR3 sequence is 17 residues long. CDR1 is SGHKS, CDR2 YYEKEE, per germline (reference sequence). The ends were cut back, 0 bases at V and 0 bases at J, with 13 bases in the middle. CDR3 nucleotide sequence: TGTGCCAGCAGCTTGGCAGGGGCTAAATATAGCAATCAGCCCCAGCATTTT. Residues: CASSLAGAKYSNQPQHF. Full variable domain (outside the CDR3, taken from reference TRBV5-5 and TRBJ1-5): DAGVTQSPTHLIKTRGQQVTLRCSPISGHKSVSWYQQVLGQGPQFIFQYYEKEERGRGNFPDRFSARQFPNYSSELNVNALLLGDSALYLCASSLAGAKYSNQPQHFGDGTRLSIL.

This clonotype was seen a few times. The J gene is TRBJ2-5, the V gene TRBV7-2, with 9 bases aligning to TRBD2. CDR1 and CDR2 from the germline V gene are SGHTA and FQGNSA. J lost 5 bases, V lost 1 base, and 8 bases had no gene match. The CDR3 has 16 residues. The CDR3 coding sequence is TGTGCCAGCAGCTTAGACGGCCTAGCGGGGAGGGAGACCCAGTACTTC. It translates to CASSLDGLAGRETQYF.

This clonotype was counted between two and nine times. The J gene is TRBJ2-2, the V gene TRBV24-1; 9 bases agree with TRBD2. Looked up from germline, CDR1 is KGHDR and CDR2 is SFDVKD. J lost 8 bases, V lost 2 bases, and 8 bases had no gene match. This CDR3 has 16 residues. CDR3 loop: CATSDSTSGGWGELFF. CDR3 bases: TGTGCCACCAGTGATTCGACTAGCGGCGGTTGGGGGGAGCTGTTTTTT.

The V call is TRBV7-6, the J call TRBJ2-3; the D gene could be TRBD1 or TRBD2 (6 bases each). Germline V gene sequence: CDR1 SGHVS, CDR2 FNYEAQ. The CDR3 extends over 18 amino acids. Trimming cost V 2 bases and J 3 bases, with 21 bases left between them. CDR3 DNA: TGTGCCAGCAGCTTATGGGTAGTGGCCGGGGGCGGGACAGATACGCAGTATTTT. Encoded protein: CASSLWVVAGGGTDTQYF.

The V gene is TRBV20-1, the J gene TRBJ2-7, with a tentative D call TRBD2 (7 bases). Germline V lookup: CDR1 DFQATT, CDR2 SNEGSKA (reference sequence). Between the trimmed V and J ends, which lost 5 bases and 2 bases, there was a span of 16 bases. There are 14 residues in the CDR3. DNA for the CDR3: TGCAGTGCTCCAATGGGGGGGGCCACCTACGAGCAGTACGTC. It is translated as CSAPMGGATYEQYV.

This clonotype has more than one count but fewer than ten. The rearrangement joins TRBV5-1 to TRBJ2-1; possible D gene TRBD2, 5 bases. This CDR3 region has 18 residues. Germline V CDR1 and CDR2: SGHRS, YFSETQ. Trimming left V 4 bases short and J 0 bases short, with 20 bases between. The CDR3: CASSPILSLGSSYNEQFF. In nucleotides, the CDR3 is TGCGCCAGCAGCCCCATTTTGTCACTGGGGAGCTCCTACAATGAGCAGTTCTTC.

This chain uses TRBV2 with TRBJ2-7, with D hard to call. CDR3 length: 18 amino acids. Germline assignment: CDR1 SNHLY and CDR2 FYNNEI. With 6 bases removed from V and 9 bases from J, the gap between germline ends came to 33 bases. This CDR3 is CASSSITNRLRHSFGQYF. CDR3 in DNA: TGTGCCAGCAGCAGTATAACCAACCGCTTACGACATTCCTTTGGGCAGTACTTC.

Many counts were recorded for this clonotype. The chain has TRBV7-2 and TRBJ1-1; unclear D gene. V lost 7 bases and J 1 base, leaving 13 bases between the germline ends. Germline CDR1 and CDR2: SGHTA and FQGNSA. The CDR3 runs 14 residues. CDR3 loop: CASITIPGNTEAFF. The CDR3 DNA sequence: TGTGCCAGCATCACCATCCCAGGGAACACTGAAGCTTTCTTT.

The CDR3 nucleotides read TGTGCCAGCAGCCCCGGGACTGACACAGATACGCAGTATTTT. Amino acid sequence: CASSPGTDTDTQYF. This sequence joins TRBV7-3 and TRBJ2-3; D is possibly TRBD2 (6 bases). The CDR3 length is 14 residues. Germline CDR1 and CDR2: SGHTA and FQGTGA. V was cut by 5 bases and J by 2 bases, with 11 bases left in between.

The CDR3 DNA is TGCGCCAGCACGGGAGCAGGGGGAGAAAAACTGTTTTTT. Translation: CASTGAGGEKLFF. The chain links TRBV10-2 to TRBJ1-4; 7 nucleotides match TRBD1. The CDR3 contains 13 residues. The germline V gene encodes CDR1 WSHSY and CDR2 SAAADI. V shed 7 bases, J shed 8 bases, and the junction held 7 bases outside the gene matches.